This is a list of T cell receptor beta chains from one sample in a study of T cell changes during pregnancy in multiple sclerosis. This table comes from immunoSEQ multiplex PCR, and its TCRdb copy is limited to in-frame clones, with some not included. The sample holds 70,000 to 95,000 clones, 85% to 95% seen once. The sample in question was peripheral blood, obtained in the third trimester of pregnancy. These receptors all come from a female donor with multiple sclerosis, enrolled in a pregnancy study. The CDR3 runs from the conserved cysteine through the conserved F or W. Each record gives: J gene, V gene, CDR3 protein.

J gene: TRBJ2-7
V gene: TRBV2
CDR3 protein: CASSGGQGTHEQYF

J gene: TRBJ2-5
V gene: TRBV5-6
CDR3 protein: CASSLLQGLETQYF

J gene: TRBJ2-7
V gene: TRBV6-1
CDR3 protein: CASSIRDSTYEQYF

J gene: TRBJ1-3
V gene: TRBV16
CDR3 protein: CASSRLNGNTIYF

J gene: TRBJ2-6
V gene: TRBV5-1
CDR3 protein: CASRSAGGPGANVLTF

J gene: TRBJ2-2
V gene: TRBV15
CDR3 protein: CATLKSNTGELFF

J gene: TRBJ1-4
V gene: TRBV18
CDR3 protein: CASSRVAGQGATNEKLFF

J gene: TRBJ1-5
V gene: TRBV19
CDR3 protein: CASRDFFNSNQPQHF

J gene: TRBJ2-7
V gene: TRBV29-1
CDR3 protein: CSVEGVASGSSYEQYF

J gene: TRBJ2-7
V gene: TRBV27
CDR3 protein: CASSSAASGAGSYEQYF

J gene: TRBJ1-1
V gene: TRBV15
CDR3 protein: CATSRDRRNTEAFF

J gene: TRBJ2-2
V gene: TRBV11-3
CDR3 protein: CASSAWTDTNTGELFF

J gene: TRBJ2-1
V gene: TRBV29-1
CDR3 protein: CSVEGQEAYNEQFF

J gene: TRBJ1-1
V gene: TRBV6-5
CDR3 protein: CASSYGPTEAFF

J gene: TRBJ2-5
V gene: TRBV6-1
CDR3 protein: CASSGHFQETQYF

J gene: TRBJ2-7
V gene: TRBV30
CDR3 protein: CAWSRGASGAEQYF

J gene: TRBJ2-1
V gene: TRBV11-2
CDR3 protein: CASSLGTSNEQFF

J gene: TRBJ2-7
V gene: TRBV6-6
CDR3 protein: CASISGVAGDYEQYF

J gene: TRBJ1-1
V gene: TRBV29-1
CDR3 protein: CSAHWGGNTEAFF

J gene: TRBJ2-2
V gene: TRBV27
CDR3 protein: CASEGQGAGELFF